The rows below give T cell receptor beta chains drawn from one sample of a study of graft-versus-host responses after intestinal transplantation. Data came from immunoSEQ multiplex PCR; TCRdb stores just in-frame clones and leaves some out. The table shows about 85,000 clones, with less than 95% occurring only once. Antigens of these TCRs are unknown. Material: unstimulated CD8+ T cells sorted from spleen or lymph node cells, obtained before transplant. The source is a human donor who was the organ donor for an intestinal transplant. CDR3s include the opening cysteine and the closing phenylalanine or tryptophan. D genes are given only for firm matches. A clone size is listed for some rows: how often the clone was seen (once, few, many), or a class if it is expanded.

D gene: .; J gene: TRBJ1-5; V gene: TRBV5-6; clone size: .; CDR3 DNA: TGTGCCAGCAGCCTGTCCGGGACAAGGGGATCCCCCCAGCATTTT; CDR3 protein: CASSLSGTRGSPQHF
D gene: TRBD1; J gene: TRBJ1-1; V gene: TRBV19; clone size: .; CDR3 DNA: TGTGCCAGTAGTATTGAGGGGGCGTTTGAAGCTTTCTTT; CDR3 protein: CASSIEGAFEAFF
D gene: TRBD1; J gene: TRBJ1-2; V gene: TRBV5-5; clone size: .; CDR3 DNA: TGTGCCAGCAGCCCCGGTGGACAGGTCTATGGCTACACCTTC; CDR3 protein: CASSPGGQVYGYTF
D gene: .; J gene: TRBJ2-4; V gene: TRBV7-9; clone size: .; CDR3 DNA: TGTGCCAGCAGCAGTTCAAGTCAGATAGCCAAAAACATTCAGTACTTC; CDR3 protein: CASSSSSQIAKNIQYF
D gene: .; J gene: TRBJ2-3; V gene: TRBV2; clone size: .; CDR3 DNA: TGTGCCAGCAGTGGCGTGTCAGATACGCAGTATTTT; CDR3 protein: CASSGVSDTQYF
D gene: .; J gene: TRBJ1-1; V gene: TRBV18; clone size: once; CDR3 DNA: TGTGCCAGCTCACCACAGACAGCTATGAACACTGAAGCTTTCTTT; CDR3 protein: CASSPQTAMNTEAFF
D gene: .; J gene: TRBJ1-2; V gene: TRBV27; clone size: .; CDR3 DNA: TGTGCCAGCAGTTTGGGGGGCGCGGACTATGGCTACACCTTC; CDR3 protein: CASSLGGADYGYTF
D gene: .; J gene: TRBJ2-1; V gene: TRBV6-5; clone size: .; CDR3 DNA: TGTGCCAGCAGTTCCCGGGACACCTACAATGAGCAGTTCTTC; CDR3 protein: CASSSRDTYNEQFF
D gene: .; J gene: TRBJ2-3; V gene: TRBV29-1; clone size: .; CDR3 DNA: TGCAGCGTCCTAGCAGGGGCAGCAGATACGCAGTATTTT; CDR3 protein: CSVLAGAADTQYF
D gene: .; J gene: TRBJ2-5; V gene: TRBV28; clone size: .; CDR3 DNA: TGTGCCAGCAGTTTATACTTGGGGGGTGGGCAAGAGACCCAGTACTTC; CDR3 protein: CASSLYLGGGQETQYF
D gene: .; J gene: TRBJ1-5; V gene: TRBV27; clone size: .; CDR3 DNA: TGTGCCAGCAGTTTATCGGGCTCTAGCAATCAGCCCCAGCATTTT; CDR3 protein: CASSLSGSSNQPQHF
D gene: .; J gene: TRBJ2-5; V gene: TRBV5-4; clone size: .; CDR3 DNA: TGTGCCAGCAGCTTGTTGGTTAGCGGCTCCGGGGAGACCCAGTACTTC; CDR3 protein: CASSLLVSGSGETQYF
D gene: TRBD1; J gene: TRBJ1-3; V gene: TRBV29-1; clone size: .; CDR3 DNA: TGCAGCGCGGACTCCGGGACAGGGTTGGACACCATATATTTT; CDR3 protein: CSADSGTGLDTIYF
D gene: .; J gene: TRBJ2-3; V gene: TRBV5-6; clone size: .; CDR3 DNA: TGTGCCAGCAGCCCCTCGCGCTGGCAAACGGGTACGCAGTATTTT; CDR3 protein: CASSPSRWQTGTQYF
D gene: .; J gene: TRBJ2-7; V gene: TRBV5-1; clone size: .; CDR3 DNA: TGCGCCAGCAGCTTGGTAGTGGGGGGATACGAGCAGTACTTC; CDR3 protein: CASSLVVGGYEQYF
D gene: .; J gene: TRBJ1-5; V gene: TRBV11-3; clone size: .; CDR3 DNA: TGTGCCAGCAGCTTAGGGCCGAGGGCCATGAATCAGCCCCAGCATTTT; CDR3 protein: CASSLGPRAMNQPQHF